The next 15 T cell receptor beta chains were all read from a single sample in a study of beta chain features in type 1 diabetes (dated by TCRdb to the late 2010s). The protocol used for the library was the immunoSEQ multiplex PCR assay. The entire amount of isolated RNA was reverse transcribed using the High Capacity cDNA Reverse Transcription Kit, so the sequenced TCRB transcripts were expressed ones. TCRdb's version of the immuneACCESS table is confined to in-frame rearrangements and falls short of the full clone set. An unresolved V gene accounts for under half of the shortfall where checked; the remainder is of unknown origin. The sample profile shows under 300,000 clones; about 25% of them were found once. The ten largest clones add up to under 4.5% of the sample. Material: central memory CD4+ T cells from blood. These TCRs come from a man between 25 and 39 years old in good health.

The chain uses TRBV30 and TRBJ1-4; D remains unclear. V lost 0 bases, J lost 10 bases, and 18 bases lay in between. This CDR3 has 15 residues. Germline-derived CDR1 and CDR2 are GTSNPN and SVGIG (reference sequence). CDR3 in amino acids: CAWSVLAQGVVKLFF. CDR3 nucleotides: TGTGCCTGGAGTGTATTGGCACAAGGAGTTGTAAAACTGTTTTTT.

This chain joins TRBV30 and TRBJ2-2; D gene uncertain. CDR1 is GTSNPN, CDR2 SVGIG, per germline (reference sequence). V was trimmed by 4 bases and J by 7 bases, leaving 7 bases between them. The CDR3 contains 11 residues. The CDR3 sequence: CAWNAVGELFF. DNA for the CDR3: TGTGCCTGGAATGCAGTCGGGGAGCTGTTTTTT.

This clone was counted a few times. The genes are TRBV6-1 and TRBJ1-6; tentatively, D is TRBD1 (5 bases). CDR3 size: 11 residues. Germline lookup yields CDR1 MNHNS and CDR2 SASEGT. The V and J ends lost 3 bases and 13 bases respectively, with 7 bases between them. The CDR3 DNA reads as TGTGCCAGCAGTGAGGAGGGGCCCCTCCACTTT. Translated: CASSEEGPLHF.

The chain recombines TRBV5-6 with TRBJ2-3; 10 bases map to TRBD2. The V gene end was trimmed by 5 bases and the J gene end by 3 bases; junction bases not matched to a gene: 6. Germline CDR1 reads SGHDT; CDR2 reads YYEEEE. The CDR3 loop spans 15 amino acids. CDR3 bases: TGTGCCAGCAGAACGGGACTAGCGACGACAGATACGCAGTATTTT. Translating it yields CASRTGLATTDTQYF. The complete variable domain, with remaining parts taken from reference TRBV5-6 and TRBJ2-3, reads DAGVTQSPTHLIKTRGQQVTLRCSPKSGHDTVSWYQQALGQGPQFIFQYYEEEERQRGNFPDRFSGHQFPNYSSELNVNALLLGDSALYLCASRTGLATTDTQYFGPGTRLTVL.

This clone was counted between two and nine times. The V call is TRBV7-9, the J call TRBJ1-3; D is undetermined. The ends were cut back, 4 bases at V and 4 bases at J, with 8 bases in the middle. This CDR3 region has 13 residues. Germline values: CDR1 SEHNR, CDR2 FQNEAQ (reference sequence). CDR3 in DNA: TGTGCCAGCAGCTCCCGTCGGGGAAACACCATATATTTT. It codes for CASSSRRGNTIYF. The full variable domain, rest sourced from reference TRBV7-9 and TRBJ1-3, is DTGVSQNPRHKITKRGQNVTFRCDPISEHNRLYWYRQTLGQGPEFLTYFQNEAQLEKSRLLSDRFSAERPKGSFSTLEIQRTEQGDSAMYLCASSSRRGNTIYFGEGSWLTVV.

This clone has just a few counts. The chain combines TRBV6-1 with TRBJ2-7; unclear D gene. Trimming removed 4 bases from V and 3 bases from J, with 4 bases in between. CDR1 MNHNS and CDR2 SASEGT come from the germline V gene. The CDR3 runs to 11 residues. CDR3 sequence reads: CASSGFYEQYF. The CDR3 DNA is TGTGCCAGCAGTGGGTTCTACGAGCAGTACTTC.

This clone was seen repeatedly, ten times or more. This chain connects TRBV11-2 to TRBJ2-5, with D uncertain. Trimming took off 5 bases at V and 3 bases at J, with 10 bases between the two ends. There are 13 residues in the CDR3. Germline CDR1 reads SGHAT; CDR2 reads FQNNGV. The CDR3 bases are TGTGCCAGCAGCATTTCGACTGAAGAGACCCAGTACTTC. It specifies CASSISTEETQYF. Filled out from reference TRBV11-2 and TRBJ2-5, the complete variable domain reads EAGVAQSPRYKIIEKRQSVAFWCNPISGHATLYWYQQILGQGPKLLIQFQNNGVVDDSQLPKDRFSAERLKGVDSTLKIQPAKLEDSAVYLCASSISTEETQYFGPGTRLLVL.

This chain joins TRBV5-1 and TRBJ2-3; D gene ambiguous. With 2 bases removed from V and 2 bases from J, the gap between germline ends came to 6 bases. The CDR3 loop spans 13 amino acids. Germline V CDR1 and CDR2: SGHRS, YFSETQ. The CDR3 reads CASSFGITDTQYF. DNA of the CDR3: TGCGCCAGCAGCTTTGGGATCACAGATACGCAGTATTTT.

The V gene is TRBV11-2, the J gene TRBJ1-2; D not resolved. The length of the CDR3 is 14 residues. The germline V and J ends were trimmed by 5 bases and 1 base, with 11 bases remaining between them. Germline V CDR1 and CDR2: SGHAT, FQNNGV. The CDR3 bases are TGTGCCAGCAGCCAATCGGGCCTTAACTATGGCTACACCTTC. Protein product: CASSQSGLNYGYTF.

The J gene is TRBJ2-7, the V gene TRBV14, with D tentatively TRBD2 (6 bases). This CDR3 spans 15 amino acids. Germline CDR1 and CDR2: SGHDN and FVKESK. V was shortened by 1 base and J by 2 bases, with 12 bases between the two germline ends. The DNA for the CDR3 is TGTGCCAGCAGCCAAGGAGATAGCGGACCCTACGAGCAGTACTTC. Protein: CASSQGDSGPYEQYF.

The V call is TRBV18, the J call TRBJ2-2, with D tentatively TRBD1 or TRBD2 (5 bases each). This CDR3 is built from 16 residues. V was cut by 0 bases and J by 4 bases, with 12 bases left in between. Germline CDR1 KGHSH, CDR2 LQKENI. The CDR3 bases are TGTGCCAGCTCACCACCCCGGGGCTTGGGCACCGGGGAGCTGTTTTTT. Its protein product is CASSPPRGLGTGELFF.

This clone was detected once. The chain links TRBV30 to TRBJ1-6, with D possibly TRBD1 on 5 matching bases. This CDR3 region has 14 residues. Germline CDR1 and CDR2: GTSNPN and SVGIG (reference sequence). V gave up 7 bases and J gave up 7 bases, with 17 bases separating them. This CDR3 is CASSGDSTNSPLHF. In nucleotides, the CDR3 is TGTGCCTCCTCGGGCGACAGCACAAATTCACCCCTCCACTTT.

In regard to this clone: One junction end disagrees with the germline gene, perhaps due to a read error. The chain combines TRBV30 with TRBJ1-5; 8 positions match TRBD1. The CDR3 spans 17 residues. Germline V lookup: CDR1 GTSNPN, CDR2 SVGIG (reference sequence). In DNA, the CDR3 is TGTGCCTGGGGTGTTACAGGGGGGAGATATAGCAATCAGCCCCAGCATTTT. Its protein is CAWGVTGGRYSNQPQHF. Looking up the rest from reference TRBV30 and TRBJ1-5 gives the full variable domain: SQTIHQWPATLVQPVGSPLSLECTVEGTSNPNLYWYRQAAGRGLQLLFYSVGIGQISSEVPQNLSASRPQDRQFILSSKKLLLSDSGFYLCAWGVTGGRYSNQPQHFGDGTRLSIL.

This clone came up a few times. The gene calls are TRBV27 and TRBJ2-1; 12 bases are a match to TRBD2. Germline values: CDR1 MNHEY, CDR2 SMNVEV (reference sequence). The junction had 3 bases not matched to a gene; V was cut back by 4 bases and J by 5 bases. This CDR3 has 15 residues. Written as DNA, the CDR3 is TGTGCCAGCAGTTCCCTAGCGGGAGGGGACAATGAGCAGTTCTTC. Translated, it gives CASSSLAGGDNEQFF.

V usage is TRBV7-2 and J usage is TRBJ1-2; no clear D. Germline lookup yields CDR1 SGHTA and CDR2 FQGNSA. Trimming pared 2 bases from V and 5 bases from J, leaving 12 bases between. The CDR3 has 14 amino acids. The CDR3 nucleotides read TGTGCCAGCAGCTTATCTATGGACTTGTATGGCTACACCTTC. The encoded protein is CASSLSMDLYGYTF. Full variable domain (rest looked up from reference TRBV7-2 and TRBJ1-2): GAGVSQSPSNKVTEKGKDVELRCDPISGHTALYWYRQSLGQGLEFLIYFQGNSAPDKSGLPSDRFSAERTGGSVSTLTIQRTQQEDSAVYLCASSLSMDLYGYTFGSGTRLTVV.